A single sample is the source of the 21 T cell receptor beta chains below, sequenced in a study of blood T cell repertoires in COVID-19. Clones were sequenced by immunoSEQ multiplex PCR, and TCRdb holds only the in-frame ones, with some missing. The data hold about 330,000 clones, with about 87% observed a single time. Sample: PBMCs or T cells enriched from blood (not recorded which). Receptors originate from a woman in her thirties who had recovered from COVID-19.

The chain employs TRBV18 and TRBJ2-3, with 8 bases lining up with TRBD1. The length of the CDR3 is 15 residues. Germline CDR1 KGHSH, CDR2 LQKENI. V shed 0 bases, J shed 5 bases, and the junction held 4 bases outside the gene matches. The CDR3 nucleotides read TGTGCCAGCTCACCACCTCAGGGGGCCCGAGATACGCAGTATTTT. Protein product: CASSPPQGARDTQYF.

The chain has TRBV10-1 and TRBJ1-1; D unclear. V dropped 9 bases and J dropped 4 bases, with 24 bases sitting between them. Germline V CDR1 and CDR2: WNHNN, SYGVQD (reference sequence). CDR3 size: 16 residues. This CDR3 is CASRAGDLIRLTEAFF. The CDR3 bases are TGCGCCAGTAGGGCGGGTGACTTGATCAGACTCACTGAAGCTTTCTTT.

The chain carries TRBV12-3 or TRBV12-4 and TRBJ2-5, with 7 bases aligning to TRBD1. This CDR3 contains 13 residues. The ends lost 6 bases at V and 5 bases at J; junction bases unmatched: 6. This CDR3 is CASRPTGMETQYF. CDR3 sequence (DNA): TGTGCCAGCAGACCGACAGGGATGGAGACCCAGTACTTC.

The V call is TRBV2, the J call TRBJ1-5, with a weak D call TRBD1 (6 bases). The V end was cut by 7 bases, the J end by 6 bases, with 19 bases between. The germline V gene encodes CDR1 SNHLY and CDR2 FYNNEI. The CDR3 contains 15 residues. CDR3 region: CASIADGGQGQPQHF. DNA of the CDR3: TGTGCCAGCATAGCCGACGGGGGGCAGGGTCAGCCCCAGCATTTT.

This sequence joins TRBV6-5 and TRBJ2-7; 9 bases line up with TRBD1. V shed 6 bases, J shed 3 bases, and the junction held 6 bases outside the gene matches. Germline lookup yields CDR1 MNHEY and CDR2 SVGAGI. The CDR3 spans 14 residues. The CDR3 DNA is TGTGCCAGCAGGCGACAGGGGGACCGCTACGAGCAGTACTTC. Its translation is CASRRQGDRYEQYF.

The CDR3 region has the DNA TGTGCCACCAGCAGAGATTTAATACGGCCGGGAAAGAACACCGGGGAGCTGTTTTTT. Protein: CATSRDLIRPGKNTGELFF. The V and J genes are TRBV15 and TRBJ2-2; TRBD2 is a possible D gene (5 bases). This CDR3 spans 19 amino acids. Looked up from germline, CDR1 is LNHNV and CDR2 is YYDKDF (reference sequence). Deletions cut 0 bases from V and 1 base from J, with 18 bases between.

The chain is built from TRBV15 and TRBJ1-6, with a possible D match to TRBD1 (6 bases). V was shortened by 11 bases and J by 3 bases, with 23 bases between the two germline ends. The CDR3 sequence is 17 residues long. The germline V gene encodes CDR1 LNHNV and CDR2 YYDKDF (reference sequence). The CDR3 region has the DNA TGTGCCCCCTCGGGATACAGGGTAGGGATCTATAATTCACCCCTCCACTTT. Encoded protein: CAPSGYRVGIYNSPLHF. The variable domain in full, completed from reference TRBV15 and TRBJ1-6, reads DAMVIQNPRYQVTQFGKPVTLSCSQTLNHNVMYWYQQKSSQAPKLLFHYYDKDFNNEADTPDNFQSRRPNTSFCFLDIRSPGLGDTAMYLCAPSGYRVGIYNSPLHFGNGTRLTVT.

This chain connects TRBV9 to TRBJ1-5; D ambiguous. V was shortened by 2 bases and J by 0 bases, with 9 bases between the two germline ends. Germline V lookup: CDR1 SGDLS, CDR2 YYNGEE. CDR3 length equals 15 residues. This CDR3 reads CASSVSSGSNQPQHF. CDR3 coding DNA: TGTGCCAGCAGCGTGAGTAGCGGTAGCAATCAGCCCCAGCATTTT.

This clone was counted once. The chain combines TRBV30 with TRBJ1-4; D ambiguous. Germline CDR1 is GTSNPN and CDR2 is SVGIG (reference sequence). The CDR3 spans 15 residues. The V and J ends lost 1 base and 0 bases respectively, with 9 bases between them. The CDR3 loop reads CAWSDLFSTNEKLFF. Here the CDR3 DNA reads TGTGCCTGGAGTGATCTTTTCTCAACTAATGAAAAACTGTTTTTT.

This clone came up once. The chain joins TRBV7-2 to TRBJ2-1; D is unclear. The CDR3 sequence is 15 residues long. V lost 5 bases and J lost 7, with 18 bases in between. CDR1 and CDR2 (germline): SGHTA, FQGNSA. The CDR3 reads CASSPQSSLGNEQFF. As DNA, the CDR3 is TGTGCCAGCAGCCCGCAGTCCAGCCTCGGGAATGAGCAGTTCTTC.

V and J are TRBV5-5 and TRBJ1-2, with TRBD1 matching over 12 bases. Losses at the gene ends were 3 bases for V and 4 bases for J; bases not matched to a gene: 7. Germline lookup yields CDR1 SGHKS and CDR2 YYEKEE (reference sequence). The CDR3 covers 16 residues. CDR3 protein: CASSSGQGASGYGYTF. The CDR3 DNA follows: TGTGCCAGCAGCTCGGGACAGGGGGCTTCGGGCTATGGCTACACCTTC.

This chain uses TRBV15 with TRBJ1-3; possibly TRBD1 for D (6 bases). V dropped 0 bases and J dropped 2 bases, with 8 bases sitting between them. The CDR3 length is 15 residues. CDR1 is LNHNV and CDR2 is YYDKDF in the germline V gene (reference sequence). The CDR3 reads CATSRDKGAGNTIYF. DNA of the CDR3: TGTGCCACCAGCAGAGATAAGGGGGCTGGAAACACCATATATTTT.

This sequence joins TRBV6-5 and TRBJ2-7, with unresolved D. CDR3 length equals 12 residues. Between the trimmed V and J ends, which lost 4 bases and 5 bases, there was a span of 9 bases. Germline values: CDR1 MNHEY, CDR2 SVGAGI. The CDR3 loop is CASSFDTHEQYF. Written as DNA, the CDR3 is TGTGCCAGCAGTTTCGACACCCACGAGCAGTACTTC.

As for this clone: At the DNA level, this CDR3 is encoded by other sequences in the same sample as well. J is TRBJ2-7 and V is TRBV5-4, with D tentatively TRBD2 (6 bases). Trimming took off 2 bases at V and 0 bases at J, with 12 bases between the two ends. The CDR3 sequence is 15 residues long. Germline lookup yields CDR1 SGHNT and CDR2 YYREEE (reference sequence). In DNA, the CDR3 is TGTGCCAGCAGCTTTGGGGGGACGAGCTCCTACGAGCAGTACTTC. This translates into CASSFGGTSSYEQYF.

The chain employs TRBV6-1 and TRBJ1-1; perhaps TRBD1 as D (5 bases). Germline V gene lookup returns CDR1 MNHNS and CDR2 SASEGT. The CDR3 sequence is 15 residues long. The V and J ends lost 3 bases and 4 bases respectively, with 15 bases between them. Written as DNA, the CDR3 is TGTGCCAGCAGTGAGTTTGGGGGGTTTGGCACTGAAGCTTTCTTT. This sequence encodes CASSEFGGFGTEAFF.

This clone was detected only once. The chain joins TRBV10-2 to TRBJ1-4; weak D call: TRBD1 (5 bases). Trimming stripped 7 bases from V and 0 bases from J, with 12 bases between. The CDR3 length is 15 residues. Germline assignment: CDR1 WSHSY and CDR2 SAAADI. CDR3 sequence (DNA): TGCGCCAGCACCCTGGGGGGGGCAACTAATGAAAAACTGTTTTTT. Its translation is CASTLGGATNEKLFF.

The chain couples TRBV11-2 to TRBJ1-4; 8 bases map to TRBD1. The V and J ends lost 0 bases and 5 bases, in that order; junction bases with no gene match: 8. Germline assignment: CDR1 SGHAT and CDR2 FQNNGV. The CDR3 has 17 amino acids. CDR3 in amino acids: CASSLDPQGARNEKLFF. CDR3 sequence (DNA): TGTGCCAGCAGCTTAGATCCTCAGGGGGCCCGGAATGAAAAACTGTTTTTT.

The gene calls are TRBV11-2 and TRBJ1-1; D might be TRBD1 (5 bases). The CDR3 spans 13 residues. Trimming shortened V by 5 bases and J by 1 base, and 8 bases separated the two germline ends. Germline lookup yields CDR1 SGHAT and CDR2 FQNNGV. The CDR3 DNA reads as TGTGCCAGCAGCCCCAGGGAGAACACTGAAGCTTTCTTT. Amino acids: CASSPRENTEAFF.

The chain is built from TRBV9 and TRBJ1-4, with 8 nucleotides matching TRBD1. Germline CDR1 and CDR2: SGDLS and YYNGEE. V gave up 0 bases and J gave up 0 bases; unmatched junction bases: 7. The CDR3 loop spans 18 amino acids. CDR3 sequence reads: CASSVDPGTGTTNEKLFF. DNA of the CDR3: TGTGCCAGCAGCGTAGACCCCGGGACAGGCACAACTAATGAAAAACTGTTTTTT. Full variable domain (missing parts from reference TRBV9 and TRBJ1-4): DSGVTQTPKHLITATGQRVTLRCSPRSGDLSVYWYQQSLDQGLQFLIQYYNGEERAKGNILERFSAQQFPDLHSELNLSSLELGDSALYFCASSVDPGTGTTNEKLFFGSGTQLSVL.

The chain couples TRBV10-1 to TRBJ1-2; 9 bases are shared with TRBD1. CDR1 and CDR2 (germline): WNHNN, SYGVQD (reference sequence). The CDR3 has 15 residues. Germline trimming cut 0 bases from V and 4 bases from J; bases unmatched to any gene: 3. This CDR3 is CASSESGTGLYGYTF. In DNA form, the CDR3 reads TGCGCCAGCAGTGAGTCCGGGACAGGGCTCTATGGCTACACCTTC.

This rearrangement joins TRBV5-1 to TRBJ1-4, with a tentative D call TRBD1 (6 bases). V was shortened by 4 bases and J by 2 bases, with 9 bases between the two germline ends. The V gene's germline CDR1 is SGHRS and CDR2 YFSETQ. CDR3 length: 14 residues. CDR3 DNA sequence: TGCGCCAGCAGCCAGGACAGCACTAATGAAAAACTGTTTTTT. The encoded protein is CASSQDSTNEKLFF.